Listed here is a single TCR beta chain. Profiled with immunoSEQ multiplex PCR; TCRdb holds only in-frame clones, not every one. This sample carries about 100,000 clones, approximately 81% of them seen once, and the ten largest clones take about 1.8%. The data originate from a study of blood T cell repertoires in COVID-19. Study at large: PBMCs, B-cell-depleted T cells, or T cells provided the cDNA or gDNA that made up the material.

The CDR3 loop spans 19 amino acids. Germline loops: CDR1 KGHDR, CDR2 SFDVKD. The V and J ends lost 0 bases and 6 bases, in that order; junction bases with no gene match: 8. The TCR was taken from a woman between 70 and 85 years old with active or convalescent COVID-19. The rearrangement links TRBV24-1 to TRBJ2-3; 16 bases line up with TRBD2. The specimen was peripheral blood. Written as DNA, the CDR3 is TGTGCCACCAGTGATTTGCCTCCGGGACTAGCGGGAGGGGTTGATACGCAGTATTTT. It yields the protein CATSDLPPGLAGGVDTQYF.